This T cell receptor (beta chain) comes out of a study of T cell repertoires in ileal Crohn's disease (dated by TCRdb to between 2018 and 2021). Regarding the research as a whole: The median duration of disease was roughly 7.6 years, and at the time of surgery 30% to 35% of patients were active smokers. Every patient underwent surgery because of a complication, which was stricturing disease in around 60% of cases and penetrating disease in approximately 40%. Roughly half of the patients were given postoperative therapy, with 15 to 20 on anti-TNF agents and about ten on thiopurines. The TCR repertoire was analysed in about 50 patients with Crohn's disease drawn from a prospective multicentre cohort. The study was conducted in parallel with a multicentre cohort built to find predictors of early endoscopic recurrence after ileocolonic resection. A Rutgeerts score above i0 was used to define endoscopic postoperative recurrence. A total of around 150 mucosal samples from around 57 patients were sequenced, collected from several sites on the surgical specimen as well as at postoperative endoscopy.

Preparation of the library involved the immunoSEQ multiplex PCR assay. A two-step, amplification bias-controlled multiplex PCR was used by Adaptive Biotechnology to amplify CDR3 regions from genomic DNA. The first PCR used primers for every V and J gene segment; the second PCR added barcodes and Illumina adapters. CDR3 libraries were sequenced on an Illumina instrument. For the original study's pipeline: Analysis combined the vendor-provided pipelines with custom analysis of raw data in R/Bioconductor under R version 3.3.0. Clonality, which ranges from 0 to 1, was calculated as the inverse of the normalised Shannon entropy across all productive clones. High-frequency clones were defined as the share of the repertoire taken up by the top 100 clones, keeping only clones that passed a 95% confidence test. The Simpson index measured repertoire diversity, and the Morisita-Horn index measured overlap between samples. Drawn from immuneACCESS, this table holds only the in-frame rearrangements with V and J called that TCRdb kept. Clones are partly lost; checked studies trace under half to an unresolved V gene and leave the rest unexplained. The D gene and trimming were derived from the DNA, and the V and J assignments and clone size from that table. The sample table contains about 3,000 clones; only one count was recorded for about 92% of them. About 2% of the sample comes from the top ten.

CDR1 and CDR2 (SNHLY, FYNNEI) derive from the germline V gene. From the cysteine through the phenylalanine, the CDR3 covers 13 amino acids. The entry retains the CDR3 DNA only, 39 bases that are in frame from base 1. Cut back by 5 bases and 6 bases, the V and J ends lie 11 bases apart. As to this clone: It lacks a known antigen. No base quality information exists; no much larger clone differs at one position.

Before cell sorting, lamina propria lymphocytes from surgical specimens were separated using a Ficoll-hypaque gradient. To be eligible, patients had to be adults with ileal or ileocolonic Crohn's disease and an indication for ileocolonic resection. CD4 and CD8 T cells were sorted on a BD FACSAria III with mean purity above 99%. Paper-wide results and their limitations: Compared with CD4 T cells, sorted CD8 T cells contained more high-frequency clones, which suggests that the mucosal expansions were mostly CD8. Higher high-frequency clone percentages at surgery were associated with endoscopic recurrence; all patients with clonality above 26.8% (18/57) had recurrence. Compared with non-smokers, patients who were active smokers at surgery showed a significantly higher proportion of clonal expansions (approximately 26% vs 20%, p=0.02). Mucosal CD4 and CD8 T cells were sorted and sequenced only in a subgroup of patients, whose size was not stated.

This TCR was recovered from an adult with Crohn's disease. The chain is encoded by TRBV2 joined to TRBJ1-5; possibly the D gene is TRBD1, per 5 matching bases. Sequencing was carried out using CD4+ T cells sorted from the ileum. The CDR3 protein is CASSIGGGQPQHF. The DNA sequence reads TGTGCCAGCAGTATCGGGGGAGGTCAGCCCCAGCATTTT. With all but the CDR3 taken from the reference TRBV2 and TRBJ1-5 genes, the full variable domain is: EPEVTQTPSHQVTQMGQEVILRCVPISNHLYFYWYRQILGQKVEFLVSFYNNEISEKSEIFDDQFSVERPDGSNFTLKIRSTKLEDSAMYFCASSIGGGQPQHFGDGTRLSIL.